There are a few counts of the clone carrying this TCR beta chain. The antigen is not known. V lost 5 bases and J 4 bases, leaving 20 bases between the germline ends. Germline CDR1 reads SEHNR; CDR2 reads FQNEAQ (reference sequence). The CDR3 totals 16 residues. These data are taken from a study of cytomegalovirus exposure and HLA in healthy donors. PCR involved 60 Vbeta and 13 Jbeta primers. Data came from immunoSEQ multiplex PCR; TCRdb stores just in-frame clones and leaves some out. Of roughly 120,000 clones in the sample, 73% were seen once. Overall study results and limits: Whilst most TCR sequences proved rare, a subset of public TCRs occurred across many donors.

Material: PBMCs. The clonotype comes from a woman in her thirties or forties in good health and CMV-seronegative. The chain combines TRBV7-9 with TRBJ1-1, with D perhaps matching TRBD1 (6 bases). This CDR3 reads CASSKSREGGTTEAFF. In DNA form, the CDR3 reads TGTGCCAGCAGCAAAAGTCGAGAGGGGGGGACCACTGAAGCTTTCTTT.